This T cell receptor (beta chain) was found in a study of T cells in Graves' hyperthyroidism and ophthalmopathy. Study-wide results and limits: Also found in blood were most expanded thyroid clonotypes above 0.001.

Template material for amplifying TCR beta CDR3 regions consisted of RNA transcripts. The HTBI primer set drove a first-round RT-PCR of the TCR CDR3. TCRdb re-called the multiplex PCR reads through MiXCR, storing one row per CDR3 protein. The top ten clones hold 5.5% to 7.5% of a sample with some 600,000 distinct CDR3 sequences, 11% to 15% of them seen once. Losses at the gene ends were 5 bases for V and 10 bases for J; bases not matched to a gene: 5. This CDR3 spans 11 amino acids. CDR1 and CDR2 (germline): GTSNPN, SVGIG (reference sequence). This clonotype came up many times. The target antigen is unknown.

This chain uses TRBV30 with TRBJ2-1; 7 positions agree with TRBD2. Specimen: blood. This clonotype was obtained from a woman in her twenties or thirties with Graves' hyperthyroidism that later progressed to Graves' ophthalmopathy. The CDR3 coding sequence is TGTGCCTGGCCTTGGGAGGGCGAGCAGTTCTTC. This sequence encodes CAWPWEGEQFF.